This T cell receptor beta chain was recovered during a study of blood T cell repertoires in COVID-19. About the research overall: Some COVID-19 samples were acute and others convalescent; all came from the United States, Italy and Spain.

The method was immunoSEQ multiplex PCR; TCRdb's version includes in-frame clones alone and lacks a portion of them. Of some 350,000 clones in the sample, almost 90% were seen once. The sample comprised peripheral blood. This receptor was obtained from a woman aged 70-85 years with COVID-19, enrolled during active disease.

The CDR3, as DNA: TGTGCCAGCAGCCCCGAGGGACTCTCGGGAGAGACCCAGTACTTC. It translates to CASSPEGLSGETQYF. The chain couples TRBV9 to TRBJ2-5; D is possibly TRBD2 (6 bases). The germline V gene has CDR1 SGDLS and CDR2 YYNGEE. The V end lost 4 bases, the J end lost 4 bases, and 17 bases lay between the germline ends. The CDR3 is 15 amino acids.